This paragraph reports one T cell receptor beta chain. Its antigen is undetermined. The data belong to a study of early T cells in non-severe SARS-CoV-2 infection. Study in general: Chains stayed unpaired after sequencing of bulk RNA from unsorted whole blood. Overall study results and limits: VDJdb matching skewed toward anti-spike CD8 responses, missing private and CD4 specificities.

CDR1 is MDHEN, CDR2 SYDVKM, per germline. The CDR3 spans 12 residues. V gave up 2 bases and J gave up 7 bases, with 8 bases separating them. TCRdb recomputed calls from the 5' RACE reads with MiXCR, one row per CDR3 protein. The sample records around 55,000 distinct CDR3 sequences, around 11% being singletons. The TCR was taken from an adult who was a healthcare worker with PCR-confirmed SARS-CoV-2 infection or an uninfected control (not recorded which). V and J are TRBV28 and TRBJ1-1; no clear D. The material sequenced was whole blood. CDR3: CASSLRHFEAFF. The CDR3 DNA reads TGTGCCAGCAGTTTACGCCACTTTGAAGCTTTCTTT.